This TCR beta chain comes out of a study of blood T cells in healthy people across ages. The CDR3 covers 13 residues. Germline V CDR1 and CDR2: SGHTA, FQGTGA. Per-sample PBMC isolation yielded at least 6.5 million cells. Total RNA, at least 5 micrograms per sample, came from PBMCs. The sample holds a few counts of this clonotype. No antigen is known for it. The junction departs from the called germline gene at one end, perhaps through a read error. A J-beta primer mix and a sample-barcoded 5' primer were used in a second PCR of about 6 to 12 cycles. MiXCR was run by TCRdb on the 5' RACE reads, yielding one entry per CDR3 protein. The sample shows 700,000 to 850,000 distinct CDR3 sequences, under 40% of them seen only once. Study-level results: Age brought a roughly linear fall in TCR beta diversity measured per million T cells. When set beside aged donors, long-lived donors presented more naive CD4+ cells and higher diversity.

The sequence came from a man aged 18 to 35 in good health. The genes are TRBV7-3 and TRBJ1-1, with D uncertain. The sample consisted of blood. In DNA form, the CDR3 reads TGTACCAGCAGCCCGGGCGGAAGCTCTGAAGCTTTCTTT. This encodes CTSSPGGSSEAFF. The complete variable domain, with remaining parts taken from reference TRBV7-3 and TRBJ1-1, reads GAGVSQTPSNKVTEKGKYVELRCDPISGHTALYWYRQSLGQGPEFLIYFQGTGAADDSGLPNDRFFAVRPEGSVSTLKIQRTERGDSAVYLCTSSPGGSSEAFFGQGTRLTVV.